Below, 17 T cell receptor beta chains from the same sample are listed, as sequenced in a study of blood T cell repertoires in COVID-19. Only in-frame clones appear in the TCRdb table, and some are missing; sequencing was by immunoSEQ multiplex PCR. The profile shows 150,000 or so clones, 86% of them singletons. The source material was PBMCs or T cells enriched from blood (not recorded which). These receptors were collected from a man in his fifties who had recovered from COVID-19.

V gene TRBV25-1 combines with J gene TRBJ2-2; TRBD2 might be the D (5 bases). This CDR3 region has 13 residues. Germline V lookup: CDR1 MGHDK, CDR2 SYGVNS. V shed 10 bases and J shed 7 bases, with 16 bases lying between them. This CDR3 is CATGLDGIGELFF. In nucleotides, the CDR3 is TGTGCCACCGGTCTGGACGGGATCGGGGAGCTGTTTTTT. The full variable domain, in which reference TRBV25-1 and TRBJ2-2 provide the parts outside the CDR3, is EADIYQTPRYLVIGTGKKITLECSQTMGHDKMYWYQQDPGMELHLIHYSYGVNSTEKGDLSSESTVSRIRTEHFPLTLESARPSHTSQYLCATGLDGIGELFFGEGSRLTVL.

The J gene is TRBJ2-7, the V gene TRBV11-1; TRBD2 matches 9 bases. In germline, CDR1 is SGHAT, CDR2 FQDESV (reference sequence). The CDR3 runs to 14 residues. Losses at the gene ends were 3 bases for V and 2 bases for J; bases not matched to a gene: 2. This chain's CDR3 is CASSFAGGPYEQYF. CDR3 nucleotide sequence: TGTGCCAGCAGCTTTGCGGGAGGGCCCTACGAGCAGTACTTC.

This clone was observed a handful of times. CDR3 nucleotide sequence: TGTGCCAGCAGTTATCATCGTGGGGGACAGACATACGAGCAGTACTTC. Its protein is CASSYHRGGQTYEQYF. The chain links TRBV6-2 or TRBV6-3 to TRBJ2-7; 7 nucleotides agree with TRBD1. CDR1 and CDR2 (germline): MNHEY, SVGEGT. The CDR3 sequence is 16 residues long. V gave up 3 bases and J gave up 4 bases; unmatched junction bases: 12.

This chain uses TRBV7-2 with TRBJ2-5; 9 bases fit TRBD2. V dropped 5 bases and J dropped 4; count of bases not matched to a gene: 11. Germline values: CDR1 SGHTA, CDR2 FQGNSA. This CDR3 has 16 amino acids. The CDR3 sequence: CASSTPPASGAETQYF. In nucleotides, the CDR3 is TGTGCCAGCAGCACCCCCCCTGCTAGCGGGGCAGAGACCCAGTACTTC.

As for this clone: Other DNA sequences in this sample translate to the same CDR3. The chain is built from TRBV6-5 and TRBJ1-5; no reliable D call. V was pared by 0 bases and J by 4 bases, with 10 bases between. Germline CDR1 and CDR2: MNHEY and SVGAGI. There are 15 residues in the CDR3. This CDR3 is CASSYSGRSNQPQHF. The CDR3 DNA sequence: TGTGCCAGCAGTTACTCTGGGAGGTCGAATCAGCCCCAGCATTTT.

The chain couples TRBV5-1 to TRBJ1-4, with unresolved D. The CDR3 is made up of 16 amino acids. Germline V lookup: CDR1 SGHRS, CDR2 YFSETQ. V shed 1 base and J shed 2 bases, with 12 bases lying between them. The CDR3 loop is CASSLRQVGTNEKLFF. The CDR3 bases are TGCGCCAGCAGCTTGAGGCAGGTTGGGACTAATGAAAAACTGTTTTTT.

This chain links TRBV27 with TRBJ1-4, with D uncertain. Trimming shortened V by 2 bases and J by 4 bases, and 11 bases separated the two germline ends. The CDR3 spans 15 residues. Looked up from germline, CDR1 is MNHEY and CDR2 is SMNVEV (reference sequence). CDR3 amino acids: CASSLLPGSNEKLFF. The DNA for the CDR3 is TGTGCCAGCAGTTTACTTCCAGGTAGTAATGAAAAACTGTTTTTT.

The gene calls are TRBV30 and TRBJ1-3; D not resolved. Per the germline V gene, CDR1 is GTSNPN and CDR2 is SVGIG (reference sequence). The CDR3 is made up of 11 amino acids. With 5 bases removed from V and 4 bases from J, the gap between germline ends came to 6 bases. The CDR3 DNA reads as TGTGCCTGGGGGCGCGGAAACACCATATATTTT. Amino acid sequence: CAWGRGNTIYF. Full variable domain (outside the CDR3, taken from reference TRBV30 and TRBJ1-3): SQTIHQWPATLVQPVGSPLSLECTVEGTSNPNLYWYRQAAGRGLQLLFYSVGIGQISSEVPQNLSASRPQDRQFILSSKKLLLSDSGFYLCAWGRGNTIYFGEGSWLTVV.

This clone was counted once. This chain joins TRBV27 and TRBJ2-1; 9 bases are a match to TRBD2. Germline values: CDR1 MNHEY, CDR2 SMNVEV (reference sequence). This CDR3 is built from 15 residues. J gave up 7 bases and V 3 bases, and 7 bases lay outside the gene matches. The CDR3 sequence: CASSLEAGGPNEQFF. Written as DNA, the CDR3 is TGTGCCAGCAGTTTGGAGGCGGGAGGGCCAAATGAGCAGTTCTTC.

V usage is TRBV12-3 or TRBV12-4 and J usage is TRBJ1-2, with D possibly being TRBD1 (5 bases). This CDR3 has 13 amino acids. The germline V and J ends were trimmed by 6 bases and 6 bases, with 14 bases remaining between them. CDR3 nucleotides: TGTGCCAGCAGGGATCGGGACTTTCATGGCTACACCTTC. Its translation: CASRDRDFHGYTF.

This clone came up once. The rearrangement uses TRBV19 and TRBJ2-1; 9 bases are shared with TRBD2. The V segment lost 5 bases and the J segment 3 bases; nucleotides outside the gene matches: 2. Germline values: CDR1 LNHDA, CDR2 SQIVND (reference sequence). The CDR3 consists of 14 residues. CDR3 DNA sequence: TGTGCCAGTAGTTTAGCGGGAGTCTACAATGAGCAGTTCTTC. Its translation is CASSLAGVYNEQFF.

This chain links TRBV5-6 with TRBJ2-7; 8 bases align to TRBD1. Germline values: CDR1 SGHDT, CDR2 YYEEEE. This CDR3 has 14 amino acids. With 0 bases clipped from V and 6 bases from J, the junction kept 5 bases outside the gene matches. The CDR3 DNA follows: TGTGCCAGCAGCTTGGGGGCAGGGGGCGCCGAGCAGTACTTC. It is translated as CASSLGAGGAEQYF. The full variable domain, rest sourced from reference TRBV5-6 and TRBJ2-7, is DAGVTQSPTHLIKTRGQQVTLRCSPKSGHDTVSWYQQALGQGPQFIFQYYEEEERQRGNFPDRFSGHQFPNYSSELNVNALLLGDSALYLCASSLGAGGAEQYFGPGTRLTVT.

CDR3 sequence reads: CASSRGLAEETQYF. DNA for the CDR3: TGTGCCAGCAGCCGGGGACTAGCGGAAGAGACCCAGTACTTC. V usage is TRBV7-9 and J usage is TRBJ2-5; TRBD2 matches 11 bases. After removal of 5 bases from V and 3 bases from J, the junction contained 2 bases not matched to a gene. Looked up from germline, CDR1 is SEHNR and CDR2 is FQNEAQ (reference sequence). This CDR3 contains 14 residues.

The V call is TRBV27, the J call TRBJ1-2, with 8 bases matching TRBD1. The CDR3 runs 15 residues. The germline V gene has CDR1 MNHEY and CDR2 SMNVEV (reference sequence). V lost 4 bases to trimming and J lost 2 bases; unmatched junction nucleotides: 6. The CDR3 loop reads CASSSPDRANYGYTF. The CDR3 DNA is TGTGCCAGCAGTTCACCGGACAGGGCCAACTATGGCTACACCTTC.

The chain joins TRBV28 to TRBJ1-2, with 7 bases fitting TRBD1. Germline lookup yields CDR1 MDHEN and CDR2 SYDVKM. This CDR3 has 16 amino acids. V trimming: 2 bases; J trimming: 8 bases; junction bases outside the gene matches: 14. The CDR3, as DNA: TGTGCCAGCAGTTTAGGCGGAGGGGGCGGGGTCCAGGGCTACACCTTC. Residues: CASSLGGGGGVQGYTF.

This chain connects TRBV19 to TRBJ1-2; unclear D gene. This CDR3 spans 13 amino acids. Trimming took 3 bases from V and 1 from J, leaving 6 bases between them. CDR1 is LNHDA, CDR2 SQIVND, per germline (reference sequence). CDR3 residues: CASSIKLNYGYTF. DNA of the CDR3: TGTGCCAGTAGTATTAAGCTTAACTATGGCTACACCTTC.

The chain couples TRBV2 to TRBJ2-7, with 9 bases fitting TRBD2. This CDR3 spans 15 amino acids. V lost 6 bases to trimming and J lost 0 bases; unmatched junction nucleotides: 6. The germline V gene encodes CDR1 SNHLY and CDR2 FYNNEI. The CDR3 DNA reads TGTGCCAGCAGGAAGACTAGCGGCAGCTCCTACGAGCAGTACTTC. Translation: CASRKTSGSSYEQYF.